Listed here are 14 T cell receptor beta chains from one sample, sequenced in a study of human T cells and chemical hapten exposure. The total RNA was obtained from whole blood that was not fractionated. TCRdb re-derived calls from the 5' RACE reads in MiXCR, one entry per CDR3 protein. The sample consists of about 81,000 distinct CDR3 sequences, 6% to 8.5% of them appearing once. All receptors derive from a male donor in good health.

Ten or more counts support this clonotype. The CDR3 region has the DNA TGTGCCAGCAGTTTATCGGGTAGAGCGGGCCGCTACGAGCAGTACTTC. Translated, it gives CASSLSGRAGRYEQYF. The chain couples TRBV27 to TRBJ2-7; a weak D match, TRBD2 (6 bases). Germline lookup yields CDR1 MNHEY and CDR2 SMNVEV (reference sequence). This CDR3 comprises 16 residues. V was pared by 0 bases and J by 3 bases, with 15 bases between.

This clonotype was counted at least ten times. This chain uses TRBV4-1 with TRBJ1-5; D remains ambiguous. This CDR3 is 15 amino acids long. Germline V gives CDR1 MGHRA, CDR2 YSYEKL. The V gene lost 0 bases and the J gene lost 2 bases, with 8 bases spanning the gap. The CDR3 region has the DNA TGCGCCAGCAGCCAAGATATATATGGCAATCAGCCCCAGCATTTT. Translated: CASSQDIYGNQPQHF.

This chain joins TRBV6-5 and TRBJ1-6, with TRBD1 matching 9 bases. This CDR3 region has 15 residues. J gave up 10 bases and V 5 bases, and 9 bases lay outside the gene matches. Germline CDR1 MNHEY, CDR2 SVGAGI. In DNA form, the CDR3 reads TGTGCCAGCAGTCCCCCGGGACAGGGTTACTCACCCCTCCACTTT. This gives the protein CASSPPGQGYSPLHF.

This clonotype was observed a few times. The chain links TRBV18 to TRBJ1-2; maybe TRBD1 (6 bases). Germline assignment: CDR1 KGHSH and CDR2 LQKENI. The ends were cut back, 3 bases at V and 3 bases at J, with 11 bases in the middle. The CDR3 length is 14 residues. The CDR3 protein is CASSPVDSYYGYTF. DNA of the CDR3: TGTGCCAGCTCACCCGTGGACAGCTACTATGGCTACACCTTC.

This chain links TRBV5-1 with TRBJ1-1; weak D call: TRBD1 (6 bases). With 1 base removed from V and 1 base from J, the gap between germline ends came to 11 bases. The CDR3 spans 15 residues. Germline V gene sequence: CDR1 SGHRS, CDR2 YFSETQ. The CDR3 nucleotides are TGCGCCAGCAGCTTGACAGGGTCTGAGAACACTGAAGCTTTCTTT. It codes for CASSLTGSENTEAFF.

This clonotype showed up just a few times. In DNA, the CDR3 is TGCGCCAGCAGATCATCCACAGATACGCAGTATTTT. As protein: CASRSSTDTQYF. The chain links TRBV5-1 to TRBJ2-3, with no clear D. The V end lost 5 bases, the J end lost 2 bases, and 6 bases lay between the germline ends. The CDR3 runs 12 residues. The germline gives CDR1 SGHRS, CDR2 YFSETQ.

This rearrangement joins TRBV9 to TRBJ2-7; tentatively, D is TRBD2 (6 bases). V lost 7 bases and J 4 bases, leaving 12 bases between the germline ends. This CDR3 spans 12 amino acids. Germline values: CDR1 SGDLS, CDR2 YYNGEE. The CDR3 region is CASSRDSYEQYF. CDR3 nucleotides: TGTGCCAGCTCCCGGGACTCTTACGAGCAGTACTTC.

The chain recombines TRBV7-9 with TRBJ1-2, with TRBD1 matching 9 bases. After removal of 5 bases from V and 4 bases from J, the junction contained 5 bases not matched to a gene. Germline CDR1 SEHNR, CDR2 FQNEAQ (reference sequence). This CDR3 is built from 14 residues. The CDR3 coding sequence is TGTGCCAGCAGCCCCCGGGACAGGGCCTATGGCTACACCTTC. Translation: CASSPRDRAYGYTF. Variable domain in full (rest from reference TRBV7-9 and TRBJ1-2): DTGVSQNPRHKITKRGQNVTFRCDPISEHNRLYWYRQTLGQGPEFLTYFQNEAQLEKSRLLSDRFSAERPKGSFSTLEIQRTEQGDSAMYLCASSPRDRAYGYTFGSGTRLTVV.

The chain combines TRBV5-4 with TRBJ2-3, with unresolved D. The CDR3 runs to 16 residues. Germline CDR1 is SGHNT and CDR2 is YYREEE (reference sequence). V lost 4 bases and J lost 2, with 17 bases in between. This CDR3 reads CASSPLGFGSTDTQYF. The CDR3 DNA follows: TGTGCCAGCAGCCCGCTGGGGTTTGGGTCCACAGATACGCAGTATTTT.

Many counts were recorded for this clonotype. The J gene is TRBJ1-5, the V gene TRBV6-5, with a possible D match to TRBD1 (6 bases). Per germline, CDR1 MNHEY and CDR2 SVGAGI. V lost 6 bases and J lost 1, with 13 bases in between. This CDR3 region has 15 residues. The CDR3 DNA is TGTGCCAGCAGGCCGACCGACAGGAGCAATCAGCCCCAGCATTTT. Encoded protein: CASRPTDRSNQPQHF.

The chain has TRBV5-1 and TRBJ1-1, with D possibly TRBD1 on 5 matching bases. This CDR3 has 15 amino acids. Deletions cut 4 bases from V and 5 bases from J, with 18 bases between. The germline V gene encodes CDR1 SGHRS and CDR2 YFSETQ. CDR3 loop: CASSNRDPKGTEAFF. CDR3 in DNA: TGCGCCAGCAGCAACCGGGACCCCAAGGGGACTGAAGCTTTCTTT.

Many counts were recorded for this clonotype. V is TRBV18 and J is TRBJ2-7; D possibly corresponds to TRBD2 (5 bases). CDR3 size: 12 residues. Germline V gene sequence: CDR1 KGHSH, CDR2 LQKENI. Trimming took 6 bases from V and 4 from J, leaving 10 bases between them. The CDR3 sequence is CASSPGSYEQYF. The CDR3 DNA sequence: TGTGCCAGCTCCCCGGGGAGTTACGAGCAGTACTTC.

At least ten counts were recorded for this clonotype. The chain is built from TRBV2 and TRBJ2-6; the D gene is possibly TRBD1 (6 bases). V lost 1 base to trimming and J lost 4 bases, with 11 bases between them. This CDR3 spans 16 amino acids. Germline V gives CDR1 SNHLY, CDR2 FYNNEI. The CDR3 sequence: CASSEVGGPGANVLTF. CDR3 in DNA: TGTGCCAGCAGTGAAGTAGGGGGTCCCGGGGCCAACGTCCTGACTTTC.

This clonotype showed up many times. The rearrangement links TRBV28 to TRBJ2-7; D might be TRBD2 (6 bases). Germline V CDR1 and CDR2: MDHEN, SYDVKM. The V gene lost 5 bases and the J gene lost 0 bases, with 17 bases spanning the gap. The CDR3 has 16 amino acids. The CDR3 DNA is TGTGCCAGCAGTCTGCCCGCGGGGCGGAGCTCCTACGAGCAGTACTTC. It yields the protein CASSLPAGRSSYEQYF.